These T cell receptor beta chains were read from a single sample in a study of Ad26.COV2.S vaccination and SARS-CoV-2 variants. The method was immunoSEQ multiplex PCR; TCRdb's version includes in-frame clones alone and lacks a portion of them. The data hold under 550,000 clones, with 75% to 95% observed a single time. Sequenced material: peripheral blood, taken in a trial of Ad26.COV2.S vaccine versus placebo. The receptors here all came from a person aged 18 to 59 who received the Ad26.COV2.S COVID-19 vaccine or a placebo. CDR3s leave out the opening cysteine and the closing phenylalanine or tryptophan. Fields, in order: D gene, clone size, V gene, J gene, CDR3 protein. The D gene is left open where the match is weak. Clone size is given for some rows only: seen once, a few or many times, or a class if the clone is expanded.

TRBD1	NA	TRBV18	TRBJ2-3	ASSPPDRAHTDTQY
TRBD1	NA	TRBV18	TRBJ1-3	ASSPNPDRVDTIY
NA	NA	TRBV11-2	TRBJ1-6	ASSLVPPGAGNSPLH
TRBD2	NA	TRBV27	TRBJ2-3	ASSFNRLAGVTDTQY
TRBD1	NA	TRBV4-3	TRBJ2-7	ASSQNTGGGEQY
TRBD1	few	TRBV19	TRBJ1-2	ASSSNKQGAGGYT
NA	few	TRBV12-3/TRBV12-4	TRBJ1-5	ASSQYSNQPQH
TRBD1	NA	TRBV5-4	TRBJ1-1	ASSSGQGVTEAF
NA	NA	TRBV5-1	TRBJ2-3	ASAKDSGTDTQY
NA	NA	TRBV15	TRBJ1-5	ATSTAAYSNQPQH
NA	NA	TRBV28	TRBJ1-1	ASSAGRVF
NA	NA	TRBV7-8	TRBJ2-7	ASSPSAGTPAYEQY
NA	NA	TRBV28	TRBJ1-1	ASSFAVSGGEAF
TRBD2	NA	TRBV7-3	TRBJ2-1	ASSLLAGINEQF
TRBD2	once	TRBV5-1	TRBJ2-3	ASTPTSGRSDTQY
NA	NA	TRBV19	TRBJ2-3	ASSIVGYTDTQY
TRBD2	NA	TRBV7-2	TRBJ2-2	ASSRTSGRANTGELF
TRBD1	NA	TRBV7-9	TRBJ2-7	ASSGDSKYEQY
NA	NA	TRBV6-5	TRBJ1-2	ASSYSFGRGYT
NA	NA	TRBV6-1	TRBJ1-5	ASSEFRGISNQPQH
TRBD2	NA	TRBV6-6	TRBJ2-7	ASSLSGSRYEQY
TRBD1	NA	TRBV11-2	TRBJ2-1	ASRPDRAYNEQF
NA	NA	TRBV5-4	TRBJ2-1	ASSLWVGGRNEQF
NA	NA	TRBV15	TRBJ1-1	ATSRRREGTEAF
NA	NA	TRBV2	TRBJ2-7	ASSEALSSN
NA	NA	TRBV6-5	TRBJ2-1	ASSSPSDSSYNEQF
NA	NA	TRBV19	TRBJ1-3	ASSILSLDSGNTIY
TRBD1	NA	TRBV7-2	TRBJ1-1	ASSKGGYTEAF
NA	NA	TRBV6-2/TRBV6-3	TRBJ2-2	ASSYPNTRVGYGELF
NA	NA	TRBV27	TRBJ2-7	ASSLRGGEQY
NA	NA	TRBV5-1	TRBJ1-1	ASSLVTAGVIHAKRMNTEAF
TRBD1	NA	TRBV4-3	TRBJ1-1	ASSQDTVHQNTGGLNTEAF
TRBD2	once	TRBV7-9	TRBJ2-1	ASDKAKLAGALIEQF
NA	NA	TRBV5-4	TRBJ2-3	ASSERMRTGTDTQY
NA	NA	TRBV27	TRBJ1-5	ASSSGFQPQH
NA	NA	TRBV20-1	TRBJ1-2	SASGGNYGYT
TRBD2	NA	TRBV30	TRBJ2-1	AWVPGLAGVRNEQF
TRBD2	NA	TRBV24-1	TRBJ2-7	ATSGLQIAGAINEQY
TRBD1	once	TRBV29-1	TRBJ2-7	SVEGDRFYEQY
NA	NA	TRBV6-5	TRBJ1-4	ASSSLGGEKLF
TRBD2	NA	TRBV15	TRBJ2-1	ATSRDGTSGYNEQF
TRBD2	NA	TRBV14	TRBJ2-2	ASSQYTSGPTGELF
TRBD2	NA	TRBV19	TRBJ2-1	ASASGGVNYNEQF
NA	NA	TRBV5-6	TRBJ1-1	ASSPIPGVLNTEAF